This is a list of T cell receptor beta chains from one sample in a study of shared clonotypes between healthy human individuals. Measured with immunoSEQ multiplex PCR; TCRdb has only the in-frame clones, and not every one. The repertoire holds about 2.3 million clones, with just under 95% as singletons. Sequenced sample: naive CD4+ T cells from PBMCs. The receptors were sampled from a man aged 18 to 30 in good health. Some clones in this sample may be carry-over from other donors' samples. Both conserved end residues are trimmed from each CDR3. Fields, in order: V gene, CDR3 length, J gene, CDR3 protein.

V gene: TRBV25-1
CDR3 length: 16
J gene: TRBJ2-4
CDR3 protein: ASSELGAGVKSKNIQY

V gene: TRBV2
CDR3 length: 17
J gene: TRBJ2-1
CDR3 protein: ASSEDVGPAPLSYNEQF

V gene: TRBV5-4
CDR3 length: 13
J gene: TRBJ2-1
CDR3 protein: ASSPLAGEANEQF

V gene: TRBV18
CDR3 length: 15
J gene: TRBJ1-5
CDR3 protein: ASSPDLGTGVNQPQH

V gene: TRBV7-8
CDR3 length: 11
J gene: TRBJ1-1
CDR3 protein: ASSLARGGEAF

V gene: TRBV5-1
CDR3 length: 13
J gene: TRBJ2-1
CDR3 protein: ASSPSRVWGDEQF

V gene: TRBV5-6
CDR3 length: 13
J gene: TRBJ2-2
CDR3 protein: ASTIRQGNTGELF

V gene: TRBV2
CDR3 length: 10
J gene: TRBJ2-1
CDR3 protein: ASKGLAGVLF

V gene: TRBV5-3
CDR3 length: 14
J gene: TRBJ1-5
CDR3 protein: ARSLWRHHNGQPQH

V gene: TRBV4-1
CDR3 length: 16
J gene: TRBJ2-6
CDR3 protein: ASSQVVWGGSGANVLT

V gene: TRBV4-1
CDR3 length: 14
J gene: TRBJ1-2
CDR3 protein: ASSQPTSDRNYGYT

V gene: TRBV5-1
CDR3 length: 12
J gene: TRBJ2-2
CDR3 protein: ASSAAANTGELF

V gene: TRBV19
CDR3 length: 13
J gene: TRBJ2-3
CDR3 protein: ASSLGRSSTDTQY

V gene: TRBV5-1
CDR3 length: 14
J gene: TRBJ1-3
CDR3 protein: ASSPLDGRGGNTIY

V gene: TRBV5-1
CDR3 length: 14
J gene: TRBJ2-1
CDR3 protein: ASSSLPPGNYNEQF

V gene: TRBV11-2
CDR3 length: 11
J gene: TRBJ1-1
CDR3 protein: ASRLAGAYEAF

V gene: TRBV11-3
CDR3 length: 13
J gene: TRBJ2-3
CDR3 protein: ASSLGGREPDTQY

V gene: TRBV18
CDR3 length: 13
J gene: TRBJ1-1
CDR3 protein: ASSPQRTVGTEAF

V gene: TRBV19
CDR3 length: 13
J gene: TRBJ1-5
CDR3 protein: ASSRLQPSNQPQH

V gene: TRBV23-1
CDR3 length: 12
J gene: TRBJ2-7
CDR3 protein: ASSPGDIAYEQY